What follows are 5 T cell receptor beta chains derived from one specimen sequenced in a study of CD8 T cells in ankylosing spondylitis (dated by TCRdb to 2016 to 2017). Study-level results and caveats: Blood from ankylosing spondylitis patients appeared to be characterized by a TCR beta motif made up of under 10 highly homologous amino acid variants.

The library was made by 5' RACE. Data came from an Illumina HiSeq 2500. TCRdb reworked the public reads: Q25 trimming with fastp, MiXCR clone assembly, productive beta chains retained. Each entry is one CDR3 protein sequence, shown with its most common DNA and genes. The sample table shows 400,000 to 450,000 distinct CDR3 sequences, and roughly a sixth are seen once. The ten largest clones capture about 0.94% of the sample. These receptors' antigens are unknown. Source material: blood, either unsorted or a sorted T cell fraction (not recorded which). The receptor set was obtained from a male donor with ankylosing spondylitis.

CDR3 region: CASSPSGPVFGYTF. The CDR3 coding sequence is TGTGCCAGCAGCCCCTCCGGGCCAGTTTTTGGCTACACCTTC. The gene calls are TRBV7-9 and TRBJ1-2; D ambiguous. CDR1 and CDR2 from the germline V gene are SEHNR and FQNEAQ (reference sequence). The V and J ends lost 5 bases and 7 bases respectively, with 17 bases between them. The CDR3 loop spans 14 amino acids.

This clonotype was counted at least ten times. The V gene is TRBV20-1, the J gene TRBJ2-2; D unclear. The CDR3 is 13 amino acids. Germline loops: CDR1 DFQATT, CDR2 SNEGSKA (reference sequence). V lost 2 bases and J 6 bases, leaving 10 bases between the germline ends. The CDR3 sequence: CSARKIGAGELFF. The CDR3 region has the DNA TGCAGTGCTAGAAAAATTGGAGCCGGGGAGCTGTTTTTT.

The chain links TRBV20-1 to TRBJ2-5; no definite D call. CDR3 length: 14 residues. V shed 0 bases and J shed 3 bases, with 11 bases lying between them. The germline V gene encodes CDR1 DFQATT and CDR2 SNEGSKA (reference sequence). CDR3 region: CSARDLGRKETQYF. In nucleotides, the CDR3 is TGCAGTGCTAGAGATCTCGGCAGGAAAGAGACCCAGTACTTC.

The chain combines TRBV29-1 with TRBJ1-1, with 12 bases identical to TRBD1. Germline values: CDR1 SQVTM, CDR2 ANQGSEA. The CDR3 totals 14 residues. V shed 6 bases and J 7 bases; nucleotides not matched to a gene: 9. The CDR3 DNA reads as TGCAGCGTGGGTGGGACAGGGGGCAAGAGTGAAGCTTTCTTT. Its translation: CSVGGTGGKSEAFF. The full variable domain, rest sourced from reference TRBV29-1 and TRBJ1-1, is SAVISQKPSRDICQRGTSLTIQCQVDSQVTMMFWYRQQPGQSLTLIATANQGSEATYESGFVIDKFPISRPNLTFSTLTVSNMSPEDSSIYLCSVGGTGGKSEAFFGQGTRLTVV.

This clonotype came up once. The J gene is TRBJ2-7, the V gene TRBV7-8; 8 nucleotides align to TRBD1. Germline V gene data show CDR1 as SGHVS and CDR2 as FQNEAQ. Trimming took 3 bases from V and 0 from J; bases not matched to a gene: 4. CDR3 length: 15 amino acids. The CDR3 DNA reads as TGTGCCAGCAGCTTGTTGGGACAGGTCTCCTACGAGCAGTACTTC. It is translated as CASSLLGQVSYEQYF.